These 5 T cell receptor beta chains originate from one sample sequenced in a study of radiation and T cells in renal cell carcinoma (dated by TCRdb to about 2020). The time point label, read with the paper, signifies: blood 4 weeks post-SBRT, at nephrectomy. What this sample's treatment or condition label stands for: 15 Gy SBRT to primary tumor, nephrectomy 4 weeks later. Libraries were made using the immunoSEQ multiplex PCR assay. Here the immuneACCESS table is served through TCRdb, limited to in-frame sequences with V and J called. Missing clones are a known gap in these copies; in checked studies unresolved V genes cover under half, and the rest lacks a known reason. This sample is represented by more than 120,000 clones; approximately 86% of them were singletons. The biggest ten clones account for about 17% of the sample. The material was blood, obtained from a patient whose treatment included radiotherapy and nephrectomy. The receptors come from a woman between 45 and 60 years old with renal cell carcinoma.

This clone has more than one count but fewer than ten. In DNA form, the CDR3 reads TGTGCCAGCAGCGGGCAGGAGAGAGCTGAAGCTTTCTTT. Its translation is CASSGQERAEAFF. V gene TRBV27 combines with J gene TRBJ1-1; D not resolved. Per germline, CDR1 MNHEY and CDR2 SMNVEV (reference sequence). Trimming pared 6 bases from V and 6 bases from J, leaving 14 bases between. The CDR3 runs 13 residues.

The gene calls are TRBV29-1 and TRBJ2-1; D unresolved. The CDR3 loop spans 14 amino acids. Germline CDR1 SQVTM, CDR2 ANQGSEA. V lost 2 bases, J lost 1 base, and 9 bases lay in between. The CDR3 DNA reads as TGCAGCGTTGAAATAAGGATATCCTACAATGAGCAGTTCTTC. This codes for CSVEIRISYNEQFF.

This clone showed up just once. Written as DNA, the CDR3 is TGTGCCAGCAGCTCCAGGGTTGGAGGAACCGATACGCAGTATTTT. Residues: CASSSRVGGTDTQYF. V and J are TRBV7-2 and TRBJ2-3; the D gene could be TRBD1 or TRBD2 (5 bases each). V was cut by 4 bases and J by 6 bases, with 17 bases left in between. CDR3 length equals 15 residues. Germline V gene lookup returns CDR1 SGHTA and CDR2 FQGNSA.

This clone was counted only a few times. The chain is built from TRBV5-1 and TRBJ1-1; D not resolved. Germline CDR1 reads SGHRS; CDR2 reads YFSETQ. The CDR3 sequence is 14 residues long. With 4 bases removed from V and 3 bases from J, the gap between germline ends came to 13 bases. CDR3 in amino acids: CASSAAPRDTEAFF. The CDR3 region has the DNA TGCGCCAGCAGCGCGGCCCCTCGGGACACTGAAGCTTTCTTT.

This clone was seen just once. The V gene is TRBV7-9, the J gene TRBJ2-3; 10 nucleotides align to TRBD2. V shed 1 base and J 3 bases; nucleotides not matched to a gene: 4. This CDR3 contains 16 residues. Germline V CDR1 and CDR2: SEHNR, FQNEAQ (reference sequence). CDR3 DNA: TGTGCCAGCAGCTTAGGCCCTAGCGGGAGTACAGATACGCAGTATTTT. Translated: CASSLGPSGSTDTQYF.